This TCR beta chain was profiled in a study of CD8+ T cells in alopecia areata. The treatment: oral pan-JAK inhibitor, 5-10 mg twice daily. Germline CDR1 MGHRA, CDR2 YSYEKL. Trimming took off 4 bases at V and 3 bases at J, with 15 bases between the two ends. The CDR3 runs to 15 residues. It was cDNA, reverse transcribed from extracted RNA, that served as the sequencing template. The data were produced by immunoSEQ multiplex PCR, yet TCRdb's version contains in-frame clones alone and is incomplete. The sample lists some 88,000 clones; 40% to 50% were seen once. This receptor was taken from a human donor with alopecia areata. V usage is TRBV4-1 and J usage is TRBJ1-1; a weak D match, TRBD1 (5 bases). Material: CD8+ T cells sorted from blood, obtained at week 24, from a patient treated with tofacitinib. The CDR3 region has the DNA TGCGCCAGCAGCCCTCGAGCCAGGGAGGACACTGAAGCTTTCTTT. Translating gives CASSPRAREDTEAFF.